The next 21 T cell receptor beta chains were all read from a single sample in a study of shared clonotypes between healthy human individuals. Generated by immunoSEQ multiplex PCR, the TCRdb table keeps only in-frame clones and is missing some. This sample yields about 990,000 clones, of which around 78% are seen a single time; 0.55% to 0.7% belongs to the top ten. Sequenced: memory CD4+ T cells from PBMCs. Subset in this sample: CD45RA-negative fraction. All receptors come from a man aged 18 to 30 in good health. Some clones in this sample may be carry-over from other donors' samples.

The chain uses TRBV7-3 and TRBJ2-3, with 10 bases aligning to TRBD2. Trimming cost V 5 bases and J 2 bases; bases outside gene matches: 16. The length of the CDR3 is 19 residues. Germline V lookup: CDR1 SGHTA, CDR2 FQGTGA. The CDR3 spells CASSPARGSGRGTTDTQYF. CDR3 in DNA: TGTGCCAGCAGCCCCGCCCGCGGGAGCGGGAGGGGTACCACAGATACGCAGTATTTT.

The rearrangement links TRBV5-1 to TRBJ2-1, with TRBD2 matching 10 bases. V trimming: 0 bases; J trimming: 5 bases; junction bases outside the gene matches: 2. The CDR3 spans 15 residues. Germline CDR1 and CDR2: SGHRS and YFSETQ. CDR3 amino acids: CASSLALAGDNEQFF. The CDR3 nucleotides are TGCGCCAGCAGCTTGGCTCTAGCGGGGGACAATGAGCAGTTCTTC.

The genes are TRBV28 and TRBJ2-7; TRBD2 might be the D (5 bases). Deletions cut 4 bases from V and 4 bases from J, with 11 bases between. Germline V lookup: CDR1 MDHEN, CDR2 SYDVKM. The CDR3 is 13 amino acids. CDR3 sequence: CASSSPTTYEQYF. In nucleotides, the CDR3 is TGTGCCAGCAGTTCCCCGACTACTTACGAGCAGTACTTC.

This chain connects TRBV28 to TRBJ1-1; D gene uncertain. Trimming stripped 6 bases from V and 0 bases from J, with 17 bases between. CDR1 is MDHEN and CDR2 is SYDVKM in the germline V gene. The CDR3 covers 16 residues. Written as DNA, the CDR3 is TGTGCCAGCAGAAACGAGGGAAAGGGCATGAACACTGAAGCTTTCTTT. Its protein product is CASRNEGKGMNTEAFF.

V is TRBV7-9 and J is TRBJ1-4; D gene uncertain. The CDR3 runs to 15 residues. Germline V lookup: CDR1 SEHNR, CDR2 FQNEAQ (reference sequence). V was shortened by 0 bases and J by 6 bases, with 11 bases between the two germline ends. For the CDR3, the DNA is TGTGCCAGCAGCTTAGCCCGTCTCGCCGATGAAAAACTGTTTTTT. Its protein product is CASSLARLADEKLFF.

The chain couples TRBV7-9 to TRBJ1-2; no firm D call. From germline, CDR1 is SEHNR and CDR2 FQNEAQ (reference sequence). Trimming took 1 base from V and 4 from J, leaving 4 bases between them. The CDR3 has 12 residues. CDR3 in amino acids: CASSLVSYGYTF. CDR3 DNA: TGTGCCAGCAGCTTAGTCAGCTATGGCTACACCTTC.

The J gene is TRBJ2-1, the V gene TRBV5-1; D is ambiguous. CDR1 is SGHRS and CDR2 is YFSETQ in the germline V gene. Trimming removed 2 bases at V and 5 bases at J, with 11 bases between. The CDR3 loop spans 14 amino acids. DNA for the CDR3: TGCGCCAGCAGCTTAGCGACTCGAGACAATGAGCAGTTCTTC. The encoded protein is CASSLATRDNEQFF.

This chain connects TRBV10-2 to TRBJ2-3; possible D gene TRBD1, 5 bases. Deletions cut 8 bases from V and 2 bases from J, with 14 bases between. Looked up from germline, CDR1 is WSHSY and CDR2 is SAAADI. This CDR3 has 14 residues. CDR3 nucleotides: TGCGCCAGCCGAGACACAGGCGACACAGATACGCAGTATTTT. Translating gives CASRDTGDTDTQYF.

The CDR3 spells CASSSAGASELGEQFF. The CDR3 DNA sequence: TGTGCCAGCAGCTCTGCGGGGGCTAGCGAGTTGGGTGAGCAGTTCTTC. The chain has TRBV11-2 and TRBJ2-1; perhaps TRBD2 as D (7 bases). V was cut by 4 bases and J by 9 bases, with 22 bases left in between. This CDR3 is 16 amino acids long. The germline CDR1 and CDR2 sequences are SGHAT and FQNNGV.

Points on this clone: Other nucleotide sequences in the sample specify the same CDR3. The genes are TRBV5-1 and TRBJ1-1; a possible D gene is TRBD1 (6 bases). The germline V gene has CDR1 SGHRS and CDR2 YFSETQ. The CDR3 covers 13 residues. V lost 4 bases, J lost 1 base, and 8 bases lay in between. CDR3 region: CASSEQGNTEAFF. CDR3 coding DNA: TGCGCCAGCAGCGAACAGGGGAACACTGAAGCTTTCTTT.

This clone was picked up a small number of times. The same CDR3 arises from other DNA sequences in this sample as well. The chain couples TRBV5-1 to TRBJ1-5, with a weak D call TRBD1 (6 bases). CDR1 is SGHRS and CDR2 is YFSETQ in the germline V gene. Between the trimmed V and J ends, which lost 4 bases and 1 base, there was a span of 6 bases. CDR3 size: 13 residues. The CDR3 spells CASSRGSNQPQHF. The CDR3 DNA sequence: TGCGCCAGCAGCAGGGGGAGCAATCAGCCCCAGCATTTT.

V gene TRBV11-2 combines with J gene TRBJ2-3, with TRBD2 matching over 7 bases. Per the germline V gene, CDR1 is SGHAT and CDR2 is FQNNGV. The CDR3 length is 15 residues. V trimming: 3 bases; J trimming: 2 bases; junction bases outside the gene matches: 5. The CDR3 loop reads CASSFPSGFTDTQYF. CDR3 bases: TGTGCCAGCAGCTTCCCTAGCGGATTCACAGATACGCAGTATTTT.

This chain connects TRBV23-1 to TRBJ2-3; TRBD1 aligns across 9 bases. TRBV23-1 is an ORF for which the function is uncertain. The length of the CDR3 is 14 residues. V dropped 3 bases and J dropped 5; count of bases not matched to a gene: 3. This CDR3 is CASSQGQGLDTQYF. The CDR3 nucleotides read TGCGCCAGCAGTCAGGGACAGGGACTAGATACGCAGTATTTT.

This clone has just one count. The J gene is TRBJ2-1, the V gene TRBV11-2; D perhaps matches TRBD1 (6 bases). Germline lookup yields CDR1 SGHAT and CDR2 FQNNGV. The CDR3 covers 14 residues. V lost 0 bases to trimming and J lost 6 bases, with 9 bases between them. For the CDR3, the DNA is TGTGCCAGCAGCTTAGACCGACAGGCCAATGAGCAGTTCTTC. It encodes CASSLDRQANEQFF.

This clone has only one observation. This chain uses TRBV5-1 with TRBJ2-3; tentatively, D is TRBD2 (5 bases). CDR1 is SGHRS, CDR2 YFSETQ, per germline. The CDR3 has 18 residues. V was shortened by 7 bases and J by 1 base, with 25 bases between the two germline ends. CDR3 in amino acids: CASAESLRAGMGTDTQYF. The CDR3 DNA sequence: TGCGCCAGCGCCGAAAGCCTCCGTGCCGGGATGGGCACAGATACGCAGTATTTT. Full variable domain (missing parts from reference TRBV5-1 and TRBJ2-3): KAGVTQTPRYLIKTRGQQVTLSCSPISGHRSVSWYQQTPGQGLQFLFEYFSETQRNKGNFPGRFSGRQFSNSRSEMNVSTLELGDSALYLCASAESLRAGMGTDTQYFGPGTRLTVL.

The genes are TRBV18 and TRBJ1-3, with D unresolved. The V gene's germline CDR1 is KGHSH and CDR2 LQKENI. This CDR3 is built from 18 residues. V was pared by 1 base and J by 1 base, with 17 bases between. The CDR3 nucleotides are TGTGCCAGCTCACCACAGGCTCTCGGCCCGGGTTCTGGAAACACCATATATTTT. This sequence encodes CASSPQALGPGSGNTIYF.

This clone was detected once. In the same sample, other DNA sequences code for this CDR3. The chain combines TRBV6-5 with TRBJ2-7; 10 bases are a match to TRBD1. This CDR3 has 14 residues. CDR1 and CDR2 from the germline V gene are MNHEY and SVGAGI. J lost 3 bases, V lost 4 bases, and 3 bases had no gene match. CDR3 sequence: CASSSGQGSYEQYF. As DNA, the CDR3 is TGTGCCAGCAGTTCGGGACAGGGGAGCTACGAGCAGTACTTC.

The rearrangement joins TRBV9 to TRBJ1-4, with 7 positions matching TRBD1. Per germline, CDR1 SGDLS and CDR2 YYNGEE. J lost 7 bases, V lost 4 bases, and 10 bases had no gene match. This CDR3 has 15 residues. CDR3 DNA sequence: TGTGCCAGCAGCTCACAACAGGGGAGGGGTGAAAAACTGTTTTTT. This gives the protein CASSSQQGRGEKLFF.

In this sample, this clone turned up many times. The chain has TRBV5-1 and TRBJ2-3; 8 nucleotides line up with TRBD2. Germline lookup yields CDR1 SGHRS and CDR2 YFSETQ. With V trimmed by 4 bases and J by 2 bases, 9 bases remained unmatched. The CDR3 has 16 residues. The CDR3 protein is CASSPTAGALTDTQYF. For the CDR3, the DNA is TGCGCCAGCAGCCCCACAGCGGGAGCTCTCACAGATACGCAGTATTTT.

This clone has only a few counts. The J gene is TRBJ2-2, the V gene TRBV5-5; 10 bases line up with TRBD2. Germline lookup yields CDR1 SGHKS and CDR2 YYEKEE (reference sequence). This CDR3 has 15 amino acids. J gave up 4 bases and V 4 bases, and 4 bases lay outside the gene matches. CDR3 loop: CASSGGLASTGELFF. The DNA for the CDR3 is TGTGCCAGCAGCGGGGGACTAGCGAGCACCGGGGAGCTGTTTTTT.

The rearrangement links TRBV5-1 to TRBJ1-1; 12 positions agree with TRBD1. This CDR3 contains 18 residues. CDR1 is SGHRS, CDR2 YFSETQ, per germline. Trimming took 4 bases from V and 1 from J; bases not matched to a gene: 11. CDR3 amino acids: CASSGWDRGLGRNTEAFF. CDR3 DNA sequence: TGCGCCAGCAGCGGATGGGACAGGGGGCTGGGTAGGAACACTGAAGCTTTCTTT.